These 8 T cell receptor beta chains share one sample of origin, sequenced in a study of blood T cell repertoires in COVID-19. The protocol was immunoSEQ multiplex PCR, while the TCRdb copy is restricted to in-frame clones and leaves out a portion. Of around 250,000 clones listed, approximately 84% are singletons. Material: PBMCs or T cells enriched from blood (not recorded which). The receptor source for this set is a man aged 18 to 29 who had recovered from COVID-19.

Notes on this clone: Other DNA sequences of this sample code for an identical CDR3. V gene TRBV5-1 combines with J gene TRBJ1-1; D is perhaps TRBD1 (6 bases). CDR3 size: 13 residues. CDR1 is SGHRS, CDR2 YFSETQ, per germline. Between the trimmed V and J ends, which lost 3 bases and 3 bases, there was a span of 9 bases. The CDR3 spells CASSSQGDTEAFF. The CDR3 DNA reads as TGCGCCAGCAGCTCACAGGGAGACACTGAAGCTTTCTTT. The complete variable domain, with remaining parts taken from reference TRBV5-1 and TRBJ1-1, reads KAGVTQTPRYLIKTRGQQVTLSCSPISGHRSVSWYQQTPGQGLQFLFEYFSETQRNKGNFPGRFSGRQFSNSRSEMNVSTLELGDSALYLCASSSQGDTEAFFGQGTRLTVV.

CDR3 coding DNA: TGTGCCAGCAGCTTAACAGGCGGCTCCTACAATGAGCAGTTCTTC. It codes for CASSLTGGSYNEQFF. The chain employs TRBV7-9 and TRBJ2-1, with a possible D match to TRBD1 (5 bases). Germline CDR1 and CDR2: SEHNR and FQNEAQ (reference sequence). The V end lost 2 bases, the J end lost 0 bases, and 8 bases lay between the germline ends. CDR3 size: 15 residues.

The CDR3 reads CASSDKGGYSSNYGYTF. The CDR3 region has the DNA TGTGCCAGCAGTGACAAAGGGGGCTATTCGTCGAACTATGGCTACACCTTC. The chain couples TRBV2 to TRBJ1-2, with 7 bases fitting TRBD1. This CDR3 comprises 17 residues. After removal of 3 bases from V and 2 bases from J, the junction contained 12 bases not matched to a gene. Germline V lookup: CDR1 SNHLY, CDR2 FYNNEI.

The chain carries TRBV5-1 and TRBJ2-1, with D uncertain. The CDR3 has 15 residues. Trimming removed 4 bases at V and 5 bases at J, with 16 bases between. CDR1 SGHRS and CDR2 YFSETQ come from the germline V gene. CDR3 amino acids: CASSVRPGWNNEQFF. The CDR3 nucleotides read TGCGCCAGCAGCGTTCGTCCAGGTTGGAACAATGAGCAGTTCTTC.

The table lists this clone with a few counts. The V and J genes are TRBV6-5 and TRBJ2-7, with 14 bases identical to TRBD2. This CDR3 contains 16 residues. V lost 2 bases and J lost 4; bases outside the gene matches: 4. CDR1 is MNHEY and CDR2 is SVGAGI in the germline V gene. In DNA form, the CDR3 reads TGTGCCAGCAGTTACGGACTAGCGGGAGGTTGGTACGAGCAGTACTTC. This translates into CASSYGLAGGWYEQYF.

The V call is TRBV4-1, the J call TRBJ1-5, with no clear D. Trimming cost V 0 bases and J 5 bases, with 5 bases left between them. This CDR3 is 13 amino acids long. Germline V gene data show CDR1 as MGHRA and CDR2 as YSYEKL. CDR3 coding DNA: TGCGCCAGCAGCCAAGACGGTTATCAGCCCCAGCATTTT. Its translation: CASSQDGYQPQHF.

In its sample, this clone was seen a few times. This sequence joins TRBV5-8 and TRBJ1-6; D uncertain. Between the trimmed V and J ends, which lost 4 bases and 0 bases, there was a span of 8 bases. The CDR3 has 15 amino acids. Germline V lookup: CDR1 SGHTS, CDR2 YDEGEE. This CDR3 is CASSTHSSYNSPLHF. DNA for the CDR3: TGTGCCAGCAGCACACACAGCTCCTATAATTCACCCCTCCACTTT.

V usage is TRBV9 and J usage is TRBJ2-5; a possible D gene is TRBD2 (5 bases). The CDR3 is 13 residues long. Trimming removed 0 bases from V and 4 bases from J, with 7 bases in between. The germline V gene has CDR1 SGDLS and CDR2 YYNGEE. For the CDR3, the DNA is TGTGCCAGCAGCGTAGACGAGGGAGAGACCCAGTACTTC. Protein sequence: CASSVDEGETQYF.